Below are 26 T cell receptor beta chains sequenced from a single sample in a study of T cell changes during pregnancy in multiple sclerosis. Data came from immunoSEQ multiplex PCR; TCRdb stores just in-frame clones and leaves some out. Of over 70,000 clones in the sample, approximately 92% are singletons; the top ten hold around 4.5%. This specimen consisted of peripheral blood, obtained in the first trimester of pregnancy. These TCRs come from a female donor with multiple sclerosis, enrolled in a pregnancy study.

V gene TRBV5-1 combines with J gene TRBJ2-3; 10 bases are a match to TRBD1. The CDR3 extends over 14 amino acids. Germline CDR1 reads SGHRS; CDR2 reads YFSETQ. The V gene end was trimmed by 6 bases and the J gene end by 3 bases; junction bases not matched to a gene: 4. CDR3 sequence: CASKTGGGTDTQYF. CDR3 DNA: TGCGCCAGCAAGACAGGGGGCGGGACAGATACGCAGTATTTT.

This chain connects TRBV5-1 to TRBJ1-1, with TRBD1 as a possible D gene (5 bases). This CDR3 spans 14 amino acids. V shed 5 bases and J shed 5 bases, with 16 bases lying between them. The V gene's germline CDR1 is SGHRS and CDR2 YFSETQ. The CDR3 loop reads CASRQTVERTEAFF. For the CDR3, the DNA is TGCGCCAGCAGGCAGACAGTGGAGAGGACTGAAGCTTTCTTT.

J is TRBJ1-1 and V is TRBV10-3; 7 nucleotides match TRBD1. CDR1 is ENHRY, CDR2 SYGVKD, per germline. The CDR3 is 15 residues long. J was trimmed by 1 base and V by 2 bases; bases with no gene match: 4. In DNA, the CDR3 is TGTGCCATCAGTGAGGGGACAGAGCCGAACACTGAAGCTTTCTTT. Its protein is CAISEGTEPNTEAFF.

V usage is TRBV2 and J usage is TRBJ1-2, with TRBD1 identical over 10 bases. The germline V gene encodes CDR1 SNHLY and CDR2 FYNNEI. CDR3 length: 15 amino acids. V shed 3 bases and J 8 bases; nucleotides not matched to a gene: 9. For the CDR3, the DNA is TGTGCCAGCAGTGATGAGGGGGGACAGGGGTCGGGCTACACCTTC. The encoded protein is CASSDEGGQGSGYTF.

This clone showed up just a few times. The CDR3 nucleotides are TGTGCCAGCCCGGCAGGGGTGGACGTAGCTGAAGCTTTCTTT. This translates into CASPAGVDVAEAFF. This rearrangement joins TRBV2 to TRBJ1-1, with D perhaps TRBD1 (6 bases). The V end lost 8 bases, the J end lost 6 bases, and 19 bases lay between the germline ends. Germline loops: CDR1 SNHLY, CDR2 FYNNEI. The CDR3 spans 14 residues.

The chain combines TRBV10-3 with TRBJ1-2, with D unclear. The CDR3 length is 14 residues. V lost 7 bases and J lost 0, with 12 bases in between. The V gene's germline CDR1 is ENHRY and CDR2 SYGVKD. In DNA, the CDR3 is TGTGCCATCACCGACCCTACAGCTAACTATGGCTACACCTTC. Amino acids: CAITDPTANYGYTF.

This chain uses TRBV9 with TRBJ2-1; 8 positions match TRBD2. J was trimmed by 4 bases and V by 0 bases; bases with no gene match: 15. The germline CDR1 and CDR2 sequences are SGDLS and YYNGEE. The CDR3 extends over 19 amino acids. CDR3 protein: CASSVEGLSGARLYNEQFF. The DNA of the CDR3 is TGTGCCAGCAGCGTAGAGGGGCTTAGCGGGGCCCGCTTATACAATGAGCAGTTCTTC. Based on the CDR3 plus reference TRBV9 and TRBJ2-1, the full variable domain is DSGVTQTPKHLITATGQRVTLRCSPRSGDLSVYWYQQSLDQGLQFLIQYYNGEERAKGNILERFSAQQFPDLHSELNLSSLELGDSALYFCASSVEGLSGARLYNEQFFGPGTRLTVL.

The chain employs TRBV9 and TRBJ1-5; possibly TRBD1 for D (6 bases). The CDR3 length is 14 residues. The V and J ends lost 3 bases and 3 bases respectively, with 10 bases between them. Germline assignment: CDR1 SGDLS and CDR2 YYNGEE. The CDR3 here is CASSASGDNQPQHF. DNA for the CDR3: TGTGCCAGCAGCGCCTCAGGGGACAATCAGCCCCAGCATTTT.

A note on this clone: Other DNA sequences of this sample code for an identical CDR3. The genes are TRBV9 and TRBJ1-1, with a weak D call TRBD1 (6 bases). V lost 3 bases to trimming and J lost 4 bases, with 10 bases between them. CDR3 length equals 13 residues. Germline CDR1 is SGDLS and CDR2 is YYNGEE. In DNA form, the CDR3 reads TGTGCCAGCAGCGCAGGGGTCGGCACTGAAGCTTTCTTT. This translates into CASSAGVGTEAFF.

This chain uses TRBV7-9 with TRBJ2-5; 9 nucleotides line up with TRBD2. The CDR3 consists of 17 residues. Germline V gene lookup returns CDR1 SEHNR and CDR2 FQNEAQ (reference sequence). The junction had 13 bases not matched to a gene; V was cut back by 6 bases and J by 2 bases. CDR3: CASRGTPLAGTQETQYF. The CDR3, as DNA: TGTGCCAGCAGGGGGACTCCTCTAGCGGGGACACAAGAGACCCAGTACTTC.

This clone was counted a single time. This sequence joins TRBV27 and TRBJ2-1; TRBD2 is a possible D gene (5 bases). Trimming removed 7 bases from V and 6 bases from J, with 7 bases in between. The CDR3 runs 11 residues. Germline V gives CDR1 MNHEY, CDR2 SMNVEV (reference sequence). The CDR3 DNA is TGTGCCAGCAACGAGGGCAATGAGCAGTTCTTC. This gives the protein CASNEGNEQFF.

The chain recombines TRBV6-5 with TRBJ1-6; D uncertain. Germline CDR1 MNHEY, CDR2 SVGAGI. There are 13 residues in the CDR3. Between the trimmed V and J ends, which lost 11 bases and 13 bases, there was a span of 21 bases. CDR3: CASGEPSRFPLHF. The DNA for the CDR3 is TGTGCCTCCGGAGAGCCCTCTAGATTTCCCCTCCACTTT.

V gene TRBV29-1 combines with J gene TRBJ2-7, with 9 bases that match TRBD1. CDR1 and CDR2 from the germline V gene are SQVTM and ANQGSEA. V was pared by 4 bases and J by 3 bases, with 4 bases of the junction left unmatched. The CDR3 extends over 13 amino acids. CDR3 loop: CSVAYRGLYEQYF. The CDR3 DNA reads TGCAGCGTTGCTTACAGGGGGCTCTACGAGCAGTACTTC.

V and J are TRBV19 and TRBJ2-6; D remains ambiguous. V shed 8 bases and J shed 0 bases, with 11 bases lying between them. This CDR3 is built from 15 residues. Germline lookup yields CDR1 LNHDA and CDR2 SQIVND (reference sequence). The CDR3 DNA reads TGTGCCAGTTCACCTCAGATCTCTGGGGCCAACGTCCTGACTTTC. It specifies CASSPQISGANVLTF.

This sequence joins TRBV30 and TRBJ2-3; 7 bases fit TRBD2. V was pared by 2 bases and J by 1 base, with 0 bases of the junction left unmatched. CDR1 is GTSNPN and CDR2 is SVGIG in the germline V gene (reference sequence). CDR3 length equals 13 residues. CDR3 bases: TGTGCCTGGAGTACTAGCGGCACAGATACGCAGTATTTT. It codes for CAWSTSGTDTQYF.

The rearrangement links TRBV5-1 to TRBJ2-2, with 9 positions matching TRBD1. Germline CDR1 reads SGHRS; CDR2 reads YFSETQ. Germline trimming cut 1 base from V and 4 bases from J; bases unmatched to any gene: 5. The CDR3 has 16 residues. CDR3 coding DNA: TGCGCCAGCAGCTTGAACGGACAGGGGTTCACCGGGGAGCTGTTTTTT. It yields the protein CASSLNGQGFTGELFF.

This chain connects TRBV6-5 to TRBJ1-1; 10 nucleotides line up with TRBD1. The CDR3 consists of 13 residues. Germline CDR1 reads MNHEY; CDR2 reads SVGAGI. J was trimmed by 7 bases and V by 7 bases; bases with no gene match: 6. DNA for the CDR3: TGTGCCAGCACCCGACAGGGGGCGGGTGAAGCTTTCTTT. Amino acids: CASTRQGAGEAFF.

The chain links TRBV7-2 to TRBJ2-7, with 11 nucleotides matching TRBD2. V shed 5 bases, J shed 2 bases, and the junction held 5 bases outside the gene matches. The CDR3 contains 15 residues. Looked up from germline, CDR1 is SGHTA and CDR2 is FQGNSA. CDR3 sequence: CASSPVAGGTYEQYF. The CDR3 nucleotides are TGTGCCAGCAGCCCAGTAGCGGGGGGGACCTACGAGCAGTACTTC.

The V gene is TRBV5-6, the J gene TRBJ2-7; D possibly corresponds to TRBD2 (6 bases). CDR3 size: 14 residues. V shed 0 bases and J shed 2 bases, with 9 bases lying between them. CDR1 and CDR2 from the germline V gene are SGHDT and YYEEEE. DNA for the CDR3: TGTGCCAGCAGCTTGGCCGGGGGTACCTACGAGCAGTACTTC. This gives the protein CASSLAGGTYEQYF.

The chain combines TRBV29-1 with TRBJ1-1, with D possibly TRBD1 on 5 matching bases. There are 13 residues in the CDR3. Germline V gene lookup returns CDR1 SQVTM and CDR2 ANQGSEA. The V end lost 4 bases, the J end lost 2 bases, and 11 bases lay between the germline ends. CDR3 sequence reads: CSVAAGPNTEAFF. The CDR3 bases are TGCAGCGTTGCCGCGGGACCCAACACTGAAGCTTTCTTT.

This sequence joins TRBV7-2 and TRBJ1-5; D call uncertain. CDR1 and CDR2 (germline): SGHTA, FQGNSA. This CDR3 has 14 amino acids. Trimming stripped 3 bases from V and 3 bases from J, with 9 bases between. Here the CDR3 reads CASSFRDINQPQHF. The CDR3 DNA follows: TGTGCCAGCAGCTTCCGGGATATCAATCAGCCCCAGCATTTT.

Turning to this clone: An end of the junction does not agree with germline; a read error may underlie this. This chain links TRBV19 with TRBJ1-5; D not resolved. The length of the CDR3 is 18 residues. Looked up from germline, CDR1 is LNHDA and CDR2 is SQIVND (reference sequence). The chain's CDR3 is CASSIDRVPGWNGKPQHF. The CDR3 bases are TGTGCCAGTAGTATAGATAGAGTCCCGGGTTGGAATGGTAAGCCTCAGCATTTT.

The genes are TRBV2 and TRBJ1-4, with D unresolved. This CDR3 contains 12 residues. The V gene's germline CDR1 is SNHLY and CDR2 FYNNEI. The V end was cut by 5 bases, the J end by 12 bases, with 13 bases between. In DNA form, the CDR3 reads TGTGCCAGCAGTTACGGATACCGGGAACTGTTTTTT. As protein: CASSYGYRELFF. Together with reference TRBV2 and TRBJ1-4, the CDR3 gives the full variable domain: EPEVTQTPSHQVTQMGQEVILRCVPISNHLYFYWYRQILGQKVEFLVSFYNNEISEKSEIFDDQFSVERPDGSNFTLKIRSTKLEDSAMYFCASSYGYRELFFGSGTQLSVL.

V is TRBV20-1 and J is TRBJ2-3; 7 nucleotides match TRBD2. Germline CDR1 is DFQATT and CDR2 is SNEGSKA (reference sequence). Trimming took 8 bases from V and 5 from J; bases not matched to a gene: 4. This CDR3 comprises 11 residues. The CDR3: CSSGEVDTQYF. The CDR3 DNA reads TGCAGTAGCGGGGAGGTAGATACGCAGTATTTT.

The rearrangement links TRBV10-2 to TRBJ1-2; no firm D call. CDR3 size: 13 residues. V lost 3 bases to trimming and J lost 5 bases, with 10 bases between them. Germline CDR1 and CDR2: WSHSY and SAAADI. The CDR3 here is CASSDRPPYGYTF. DNA of the CDR3: TGCGCCAGCAGTGACAGGCCCCCGTATGGCTACACCTTC.

J is TRBJ2-2 and V is TRBV5-1; a weak D match, TRBD2 (7 bases). Germline V gives CDR1 SGHRS, CDR2 YFSETQ. Trimming stripped 4 bases from V and 4 bases from J, with 14 bases between. CDR3 length equals 15 residues. In DNA, the CDR3 is TGCGCCAGCAGCGTTGGGGGGGGCGGCACCGGGGAGCTGTTTTTT. This gives the protein CASSVGGGGTGELFF. Supplemented by reference TRBV5-1 and TRBJ2-2, the full variable domain reads KAGVTQTPRYLIKTRGQQVTLSCSPISGHRSVSWYQQTPGQGLQFLFEYFSETQRNKGNFPGRFSGRQFSNSRSEMNVSTLELGDSALYLCASSVGGGGTGELFFGEGSRLTVL.